This section outlines one T cell receptor beta chain sequence together with its context. The sample belongs to a study of OX40 agonist ivuxolimab in advanced cancers. Profiling relied on immunoSEQ multiplex PCR, and the TCRdb table lists in-frame clones only, not all of them. The profile shows tens of thousands of clones, around four fifths of them singletons. V was shortened by 2 bases and J by 5 bases, with 16 bases between the two germline ends. The CDR3 is made up of 15 amino acids. Germline CDR1 and CDR2: SGHRS and YFSETQ. The sequencing used CD4+ or CD8+ T cells sorted from blood, collected in a trial of the OX40 agonist ivuxolimab. The genes are TRBV5-1 and TRBJ2-5; D gene uncertain. This clonotype originated in an adult with an advanced solid tumor such as melanoma, head and neck, liver or kidney cancer. The CDR3: CASSFGGDSWETQYF. Written as DNA, the CDR3 is TGCGCCAGCAGCTTTGGTGGAGATAGCTGGGAGACCCAGTACTTC.